This is a list of T cell receptor beta chains from one sample in a study of beta chain features in type 1 diabetes. Repertoires were generated with immunoSEQ multiplex PCR, while TCRdb's copy carries only in-frame clones and drops some. The sample records about 150,000 clones, around 10% being singletons. Sequencing was done on a sample of central memory CD4+ T cells from blood. These TCRs come from a man between 18 and 35 years old in good health. The conserved cysteine and the conserved F or W are not part of the CDR3 here.

J gene,V gene,CDR3 protein
TRBJ2-1,TRBV9,ASSPTGTGAYNEQF
TRBJ1-4,TRBV15,ATSNQDKFEKLF
TRBJ2-7,TRBV18,ASSLLTGEEQY
TRBJ2-1,TRBV28,ASSTFGGLAGGNEQF
TRBJ2-7,TRBV4-3,ASSQEEGPYEQY
TRBJ1-4,TRBV4-3,ASSQEGRGIEKLF
TRBJ2-5,TRBV18,ASSPWTSQQETQY
TRBJ2-5,TRBV29-1,SVEQSGETQY
TRBJ2-5,TRBV4-2,ASSRGQQETQY
TRBJ2-1,TRBV18,ASSRIPTSAGNEQF
TRBJ2-5,TRBV5-1,ASSLVASRETQY